This record looks at one T cell receptor beta chain sequence and its context. Its antigen is as yet unknown. This sample was included in a study of T cell responses to AZD1222 COVID-19 vaccine. TCRdb keeps only in-frame clones here, not all; method: immunoSEQ multiplex PCR. The sample shows some 100,000 clones, 85% to 90% of them seen only once. Findings and limits, study-wide: After the peak T cell response, and only then, were repertoires sampled. Mostly white British, mostly female donors; authors suggested clonal diversity may be underestimated.

The CDR3 length is 12 residues. In germline, CDR1 is SEHNR, CDR2 FQNEAQ (reference sequence). V was pared by 5 bases and J by 8 bases, with 11 bases between. The input for sequencing was peripheral blood, taken on day 0 of AZD1222 vaccination. J is TRBJ2-3 and V is TRBV7-9; D not certain. This clonotype was obtained from an adult in good health. In DNA form, the CDR3 reads TGTGCCAGCAGCCGCCCCCGAGGTACGCAGTATTTT. Translated, it gives CASSRPRGTQYF.